The 13 T cell receptor beta chains below were found in one sample sequenced in a study of cytomegalovirus exposure and HLA in healthy donors. Primers included in the PCR were 60 Vbeta and 13 Jbeta primers. Here immunoSEQ multiplex PCR was the method, and the copy in TCRdb shows in-frame clones only, minus some. The data show around 170,000 clones, over 80% seen once. The specimen was PBMCs. Receptor source: a woman aged 18-29 years in good health and CMV-seronegative.

In DNA, the CDR3 is TGTGCCAGCAGCCTCACCCCGGGACAGGGAGCCGAGCAGTACTTC. Encoded protein: CASSLTPGQGAEQYF. The chain links TRBV7-6 to TRBJ2-7; 9 bases are a match to TRBD1. V was pared by 5 bases and J by 6 bases, with 11 bases of the junction left unmatched. CDR1 is SGHVS, CDR2 FNYEAQ, per germline. There are 15 residues in the CDR3.

The chain uses TRBV12-2 and TRBJ2-7; TRBD1 is the table's D call, not checked against the DNA. TRBV12-2 is a pseudogene locus. The CDR3 is made up of 19 amino acids. The CDR3, as DNA: TGTGCAAGTCGCTCCAGAGGGGTTCCCAGTCAGGGGCCGACCTACGAGCAGTACTTC. It is translated as CASRSRGVPSQGPTYEQYF.

This clone was counted only a few times. The J gene is TRBJ1-1, the V gene TRBV2; TRBD1 matches 12 bases. This CDR3 region has 13 residues. V dropped 6 bases and J dropped 5; count of bases not matched to a gene: 1. CDR1 is SNHLY, CDR2 FYNNEI, per germline. DNA of the CDR3: TGTGCCAGCAGGGGACAGGGGGCGACTGAAGCTTTCTTT. Translated, it gives CASRGQGATEAFF.

The chain has TRBV10-2 and TRBJ2-7; 7 nucleotides match TRBD1. The CDR3 consists of 15 residues. Germline CDR1 reads WSHSY; CDR2 reads SAAADI. The V segment lost 2 bases and the J segment 4 bases; nucleotides outside the gene matches: 8. The CDR3 protein is CASSELRGQLYEQYF. The CDR3, as DNA: TGCGCCAGCAGTGAGCTCCGGGGACAGCTGTACGAGCAGTACTTC.

The chain employs TRBV28 and TRBJ1-1, with TRBD1 matching 8 bases. V trimming: 1 base; J trimming: 1 base; junction bases outside the gene matches: 2. This CDR3 has 15 amino acids. Germline lookup yields CDR1 MDHEN and CDR2 SYDVKM. Here the CDR3 reads CASSLSGGGNTEAFF. DNA for the CDR3: TGTGCCAGCAGTTTATCAGGGGGCGGGAACACTGAAGCTTTCTTT.

This chain joins TRBV2 and TRBJ1-3; tentatively, D is TRBD1 (6 bases). Trimming stripped 9 bases from V and 0 bases from J, with 12 bases between. This CDR3 has 14 residues. Germline values: CDR1 SNHLY, CDR2 FYNNEI. DNA for the CDR3: TGTGCCAGGTTGGAACAGGGCTCTGGAAACACCATATATTTT. Amino acids: CARLEQGSGNTIYF.

The V gene is TRBV2, the J gene TRBJ2-3; TRBD2 agrees at 10 bases. The CDR3 consists of 17 residues. Losses at the gene ends were 2 bases for V and 7 bases for J; bases not matched to a gene: 12. Germline values: CDR1 SNHLY, CDR2 FYNNEI. CDR3 sequence (DNA): TGTGCCAGCAGTGAATGGGCTAGCGGGGGAGAGGGGAATACGCAGTATTTT. Amino acid sequence: CASSEWASGGEGNTQYF.

The chain combines TRBV5-6 with TRBJ1-2; D is uncertain. The length of the CDR3 is 14 residues. Germline lookup yields CDR1 SGHDT and CDR2 YYEEEE. With 0 bases removed from V and 7 bases from J, the gap between germline ends came to 13 bases. The CDR3 sequence is CASSLGGARGGYTF. CDR3 bases: TGTGCCAGCAGCTTGGGTGGAGCTCGGGGTGGCTACACCTTC. Full variable domain (remainder filled in from reference TRBV5-6 and TRBJ1-2): DAGVTQSPTHLIKTRGQQVTLRCSPKSGHDTVSWYQQALGQGPQFIFQYYEEEERQRGNFPDRFSGHQFPNYSSELNVNALLLGDSALYLCASSLGGARGGYTFGSGTRLTVV.

The V gene is TRBV5-1, the J gene TRBJ1-6; D is undetermined. CDR1 SGHRS and CDR2 YFSETQ come from the germline V gene. The CDR3 is 16 residues long. With 7 bases removed from V and 0 bases from J, the gap between germline ends came to 14 bases. CDR3 loop: CASRIQESSYNSPLHF. The CDR3 bases are TGCGCCAGCCGAATCCAGGAAAGCTCCTATAATTCACCCCTCCACTTT.

This chain uses TRBV10-3 with TRBJ2-7, with D maybe TRBD1 (5 bases). Per germline, CDR1 ENHRY and CDR2 SYGVKD. V lost 2 bases and J 2 bases, leaving 7 bases between the germline ends. The CDR3 sequence is 13 residues long. CDR3 nucleotides: TGTGCCATCAGTGAGACAGGAACCTACGAGCAGTACTTC. It translates to CAISETGTYEQYF.

J is TRBJ1-4 and V is TRBV11-2, with TRBD1 as a possible D gene (5 bases). Germline V gene sequence: CDR1 SGHAT, CDR2 FQNNGV. Trimming removed 5 bases at V and 0 bases at J, with 7 bases between. The CDR3 spans 14 residues. The CDR3 region has the DNA TGTGCCAGCAGCCCGGGGGCAACTAATGAAAAACTGTTTTTT. Protein sequence: CASSPGATNEKLFF.

The chain is built from TRBV6-1 and TRBJ1-1; 9 bases map to TRBD1. Looked up from germline, CDR1 is MNHNS and CDR2 is SASEGT. The V segment lost 2 bases and the J segment 4 bases; nucleotides outside the gene matches: 2. The CDR3 is 14 residues long. The CDR3 coding sequence is TGTGCCAGCAGTGAAACAGGGGGCATCACTGAAGCTTTCTTT. It specifies CASSETGGITEAFF.

The rearrangement joins TRBV9 to TRBJ2-5; the D is unclear. Germline values: CDR1 SGDLS, CDR2 YYNGEE. V was clipped by 2 bases and J by 3 bases, with 11 bases between them. The CDR3 totals 14 residues. CDR3 nucleotide sequence: TGTGCCAGCAGCGTCCACACAGCAGAAGAGACCCAGTACTTC. Translated, it gives CASSVHTAEETQYF.